These 22 T cell receptor beta chains were sequenced from one sample in a study of cytomegalovirus exposure and HLA in healthy donors. PCR used 60 Vbeta primers and 13 Jbeta primers. Method: immunoSEQ multiplex PCR; TCRdb's copy keeps in-frame clones and lacks some. Counted here are about 35,000 clones, 80% occurring once; the ten biggest clones make up around 5.8%. The sequenced sample was PBMCs. These receptors were obtained from a male donor in good health and CMV-seronegative.

The V and J genes are TRBV4-3 and TRBJ1-1; 7 bases map to TRBD1. Germline CDR1 reads LGHNA; CDR2 reads YSLEER. V dropped 4 bases and J dropped 1; count of bases not matched to a gene: 12. This CDR3 has 17 residues. CDR3 sequence reads: CASSPGQEVSRNTEAFF. The CDR3 coding sequence is TGCGCCAGCAGCCCCGGACAGGAGGTGAGCCGGAACACTGAAGCTTTCTTT.

The chain links TRBV5-1 to TRBJ1-6, with unresolved D. CDR3 length: 14 amino acids. Germline V gene sequence: CDR1 SGHRS, CDR2 YFSETQ. The V end was cut by 4 bases, the J end by 7 bases, with 12 bases between. CDR3 coding DNA: TGCGCCAGCAGCCTCCAGGTTGCCAATTCACCCCTCCACTTT. Protein: CASSLQVANSPLHF. The entire variable domain, with the rest obtained from reference TRBV5-1 and TRBJ1-6, is as follows: KAGVTQTPRYLIKTRGQQVTLSCSPISGHRSVSWYQQTPGQGLQFLFEYFSETQRNKGNFPGRFSGRQFSNSRSEMNVSTLELGDSALYLCASSLQVANSPLHFGNGTRLTVT.

The V gene is TRBV6-1, the J gene TRBJ1-5, with D tentatively TRBD1 (6 bases). V was shortened by 7 bases and J by 0 bases, with 10 bases between the two germline ends. Per the germline V gene, CDR1 is MNHNS and CDR2 is SASEGT. The CDR3 runs 14 residues. CDR3 region: CASKTGYSNQPQHF. The CDR3 nucleotides read TGTGCCAGCAAAACAGGGTATAGCAATCAGCCCCAGCATTTT.

The chain carries TRBV5-6 and TRBJ1-6; weak D call: TRBD1 (6 bases). Germline CDR1 and CDR2: SGHDT and YYEEEE. The V gene lost 6 bases and the J gene lost 7 bases, with 17 bases spanning the gap. The CDR3 is made up of 15 amino acids. Here the CDR3 reads CASTRDTQGNSPLHF. The CDR3 nucleotides are TGTGCCAGCACACGGGACACCCAGGGAAATTCACCCCTCCACTTT.

The V call is TRBV5-4, the J call TRBJ1-1; D not certain. The CDR3 loop spans 13 amino acids. V lost 0 bases and J 10 bases, leaving 13 bases between the germline ends. Germline values: CDR1 SGHNT, CDR2 YYREEE (reference sequence). The CDR3 here is CASSLATETGAFF. The CDR3 nucleotides read TGTGCCAGCAGCTTGGCCACCGAAACGGGAGCTTTCTTT.

This chain uses TRBV5-1 with TRBJ2-1; D is unclear. The CDR3 contains 13 residues. V was trimmed by 2 bases and J by 8 bases, leaving 11 bases between them. Germline values: CDR1 SGHRS, CDR2 YFSETQ. The CDR3 protein is CASSFTRSDEQFF. CDR3 nucleotides: TGCGCCAGCAGCTTTACTCGGTCGGATGAGCAGTTCTTC.

This clone was seen a handful of times. The chain uses TRBV25-1 and TRBJ2-1; TRBD1 agrees at 9 bases. Germline CDR1 MGHDK, CDR2 SYGVNS. This CDR3 comprises 16 residues. With V trimmed by 1 base and J by 4 bases, 5 bases remained unmatched. The CDR3 reads CASSEFRTGEYNEQFF. In DNA, the CDR3 is TGTGCCAGCAGTGAATTTAGGACAGGGGAATACAATGAGCAGTTCTTC.

This chain connects TRBV6-5 to TRBJ2-3; 8 nucleotides align to TRBD2. The V gene's germline CDR1 is MNHEY and CDR2 SVGAGI. V lost 2 bases and J lost 8; bases outside the gene matches: 6. This CDR3 is 14 amino acids long. CDR3 sequence: CASSYTGLEGTQYF. CDR3 DNA sequence: TGTGCCAGCAGTTACACGGGACTAGAGGGTACGCAGTATTTT.

This sequence joins TRBV7-9 and TRBJ1-1; weak D call: TRBD1 (5 bases). The CDR3 covers 13 residues. The germline gives CDR1 SEHNR, CDR2 FQNEAQ (reference sequence). The V and J ends lost 6 bases and 8 bases respectively, with 16 bases between them. CDR3 DNA sequence: TGTGCCAGCAGTTCCCCCCGGGGGAGCGAAGCTTTCTTT. This translates into CASSSPRGSEAFF.

The rearrangement uses TRBV7-8 and TRBJ2-5, with 12 bases aligning to TRBD2. CDR3 length: 15 residues. With V trimmed by 7 bases and J by 4 bases, 7 bases remained unmatched. CDR1 and CDR2 from the germline V gene are SGHVS and FQNEAQ. CDR3 protein: CASNQLGLAGETQYF. DNA for the CDR3: TGTGCCAGCAACCAGCTGGGACTAGCGGGAGAGACCCAGTACTTC. The variable domain in full, with the rest retrieved from reference TRBV7-8 and TRBJ2-5, is GAGVSQSPRYKVAKRGQDVALRCDPISGHVSLFWYQQALGQGPEFLTYFQNEAQLDKSGLPSDRFFAERPEGSVSTLKIQRTQQEDSAVYLCASNQLGLAGETQYFGPGTRLLVL.

J is TRBJ1-1 and V is TRBV30, with D perhaps matching TRBD1 (5 bases). Germline V gene data show CDR1 as GTSNPN and CDR2 as SVGIG (reference sequence). CDR3 size: 14 residues. Trimming pared 4 bases from V and 4 bases from J, leaving 16 bases between. The DNA of the CDR3 is TGTGCCTGGACCCGACAGTCAGCTTCCACTGAAGCTTTCTTT. Its translation is CAWTRQSASTEAFF. The full variable domain, with the rest looked up from reference TRBV30 and TRBJ1-1, is SQTIHQWPATLVQPVGSPLSLECTVEGTSNPNLYWYRQAAGRGLQLLFYSVGIGQISSEVPQNLSASRPQDRQFILSSKKLLLSDSGFYLCAWTRQSASTEAFFGQGTRLTVV.

This clone occurred once. V is TRBV5-4 and J is TRBJ2-5, with TRBD1 as a possible D gene (5 bases). The V end lost 5 bases, the J end lost 1 base, and 12 bases lay between the germline ends. Germline V lookup: CDR1 SGHNT, CDR2 YYREEE (reference sequence). This CDR3 is built from 14 residues. CDR3 coding DNA: TGTGCCAGCAGTCACGACAGCCGCCAAGAGACCCAGTACTTC. Translating gives CASSHDSRQETQYF.

This rearrangement joins TRBV29-1 to TRBJ1-1; 8 bases map to TRBD1. J lost 6 bases, V lost 4 bases, and 7 bases had no gene match. Germline CDR1 reads SQVTM; CDR2 reads ANQGSEA. CDR3 length equals 13 residues. CDR3 sequence: CSVVGRGRAEAFF. The CDR3 region has the DNA TGCAGCGTTGTGGGCAGGGGGCGGGCTGAAGCTTTCTTT. Looking up the rest from reference TRBV29-1 and TRBJ1-1 gives the full variable domain: SAVISQKPSRDICQRGTSLTIQCQVDSQVTMMFWYRQQPGQSLTLIATANQGSEATYESGFVIDKFPISRPNLTFSTLTVSNMSPEDSSIYLCSVVGRGRAEAFFGQGTRLTVV.

V is TRBV4-3 and J is TRBJ1-4; D gene ambiguous. Germline V lookup: CDR1 LGHNA, CDR2 YSLEER. CDR3 length: 13 residues. V was cut by 0 bases and J by 7 bases, with 6 bases left in between. In DNA form, the CDR3 reads TGCGCCAGCAGCCAAGATGCGAGTGAAAAACTGTTTTTT. Encoded protein: CASSQDASEKLFF.

The V gene is TRBV5-1, the J gene TRBJ1-1; D not resolved. Trimming removed 4 bases at V and 0 bases at J, with 10 bases between. CDR1 and CDR2 (germline): SGHRS, YFSETQ. The CDR3 spans 14 residues. This chain's CDR3 is CASSLDGMNTEAFF. The CDR3 DNA reads TGCGCCAGCAGCCTGGACGGGATGAACACTGAAGCTTTCTTT.

The chain employs TRBV18 and TRBJ1-4; TRBD1 is a possible D gene (6 bases). Germline CDR1 is KGHSH and CDR2 is LQKENI. The germline V and J ends were trimmed by 4 bases and 1 base, with 10 bases remaining between them. The CDR3 extends over 15 amino acids. In DNA form, the CDR3 reads TGTGCCAGCTCACGGGACAAACAAACTAATGAAAAACTGTTTTTT. It codes for CASSRDKQTNEKLFF.

CDR3 nucleotide sequence: TGCGCCAGCAGCTTGTCTAGCGGGCTTAATAATGAGCAGTTCTTC. It yields the protein CASSLSSGLNNEQFF. The V call is TRBV5-1, the J call TRBJ2-1; TRBD2 matches at 8 bases. This CDR3 is built from 15 residues. Germline lookup yields CDR1 SGHRS and CDR2 YFSETQ. V lost 1 base, J lost 7 bases, and 7 bases stayed unmatched.

V gene TRBV5-5 combines with J gene TRBJ1-6, with 7 bases lining up with TRBD1. The CDR3 has 13 residues. The V gene end was trimmed by 4 bases and the J gene end by 7 bases; junction bases not matched to a gene: 2. Germline lookup yields CDR1 SGHKS and CDR2 YYEKEE (reference sequence). The chain's CDR3 is CASSRGPNSPLHF. The CDR3 DNA is TGTGCCAGCAGCAGGGGGCCGAATTCACCCCTCCACTTT.

The chain is built from TRBV5-1 and TRBJ1-1, with TRBD1 identical over 7 bases. The CDR3 covers 14 residues. Trimming removed 2 bases from V and 1 base from J; junction bases left unmatched: 2. Per the germline V gene, CDR1 is SGHRS and CDR2 is YFSETQ. CDR3 in DNA: TGCGCCAGCAGCTTCGGGACAGCGAACACTGAAGCTTTCTTT. This translates into CASSFGTANTEAFF.

The count of this clone is one. The gene calls are TRBV28 and TRBJ2-7, with D possibly matching TRBD1 (6 bases). CDR3 length: 14 residues. The germline V gene encodes CDR1 MDHEN and CDR2 SYDVKM. Trimming removed 2 bases at V and 4 bases at J, with 12 bases between. DNA of the CDR3: TGTGCCAGCAGTTTAGCTGGGGGCTGGTACGAGCAGTACTTC. It codes for CASSLAGGWYEQYF.

The V and J genes are TRBV7-2 and TRBJ2-7; 10 bases map to TRBD2. V shed 1 base and J 0 bases; nucleotides not matched to a gene: 3. The CDR3 contains 16 residues. Per germline, CDR1 SGHTA and CDR2 FQGNSA. Written as DNA, the CDR3 is TGTGCCAGCAGCTTAGTATTAGCGGGGGGCTCCTACGAGCAGTACTTC. Translating it yields CASSLVLAGGSYEQYF.

The chain carries TRBV5-6 and TRBJ1-1; D gene unclear. V was pared by 4 bases and J by 1 base, with 11 bases between. Germline CDR1 SGHDT, CDR2 YYEEEE. The CDR3 spans 14 residues. The CDR3, as DNA: TGTGCCAGCAGCCTCGGCGGAGGGAACACTGAAGCTTTCTTT. This codes for CASSLGGGNTEAFF.